This T cell receptor beta chain emerged from a study of identical twins. Unique molecular identifiers were in the cDNA, with template-switch universal primer binding. TCRdb used MiXCR to reprocess the 5' RACE reads, holding one entry per CDR3 protein. Of 210,000 or so distinct CDR3 sequences detected, 7.5% appear once; the ten largest clones hold approximately 2%. This CDR3 contains 15 residues. The germline V gene encodes CDR1 SGHTA and CDR2 FQGNSA. V dropped 3 bases and J dropped 5; count of bases not matched to a gene: 9. These data are also associated with another study on yellow fever vaccine responses in identical twins.

The origin of this receptor is a woman aged 18-30 years in good health. The genes are TRBV7-2 and TRBJ2-5, with 7 bases matching TRBD2. The sample was memory (CD45RO+) T cells sorted from blood. The CDR3 region is CASSFQAGVGETQYF. In DNA, the CDR3 is TGTGCCAGCAGCTTCCAGGCGGGGGTCGGCGAGACCCAGTACTTC.